The count of the clone carrying this TCR beta chain is one. Germline values: CDR1 LNHDA, CDR2 SQIVND (reference sequence). This CDR3 comprises 15 residues. V was pared by 5 bases and J by 6 bases, with 10 bases of the junction left unmatched. Participants reported their clinical history, and cohort assignment relied on those reports. This entry is derived from a study of blood T cell repertoires in COVID-19. On the study more broadly: Donors in the United States, Italy and Spain gave samples during acute or convalescent COVID-19. PBMCs, B-cell-depleted T cells, or T cells provided the cDNA or gDNA that made up the material.

As originally analysed: From reference gene primer amplification, estimates of nucleated cell counts were derived. Clones were read by immunoSEQ multiplex PCR, and TCRdb kept only the in-frame ones, dropping some. V and J calls and clone size are copied from that table; D and trimming were computed from the DNA. The data contain about 210,000 clones, 80% of them singletons. The sequenced sample consisted of PBMCs or T cells enriched from blood (not recorded which). The V and J genes are TRBV19 and TRBJ1-2; 9 bases align to TRBD1. This sequence originates from a man younger than 45 with acute COVID-19. The CDR3 nucleotides are TGTGCCAGTAGTGTTACCGGGACAGGGTTACATGGCTACACCTTC. It yields the protein CASSVTGTGLHGYTF.